These T cell receptor beta chains were read from a single sample in a study of early T cells in non-severe SARS-CoV-2 infection. TCRdb re-called the 5' RACE reads with MiXCR, one entry per CDR3 protein. The sample gives 20,000 to 25,000 distinct CDR3 sequences, approximately 5% of which show up once; under 10% is in the top ten. Sequenced material: whole blood. Source of these receptors: an adult who was a healthcare worker with PCR-confirmed SARS-CoV-2 infection or an uninfected control (not recorded which). Each CDR3 is given with its conserved first and last residue. The D gene is left open where the match is weak. Expanded clones are given a class, and other clones once, few, many or no size at all.

cdr3_length,j_call,d_call,clone_size,v_call,cdr3_aa,cdr3_nt
19,TRBJ2-2,TRBD2,many,TRBV13,CASSFRRLAGGPNTGELFF,TGTGCCAGCAGCTTCCGCCGACTAGCGGGGGGACCGAACACCGGGGAGCTGTTTTTT
13,TRBJ2-1,NA,many,TRBV12-3/TRBV12-4,CASSPPGRDEQFF,TGTGCCAGCAGTCCCCCGGGGCGCGATGAGCAGTTCTTC
12,TRBJ2-7,NA,many,TRBV28,CASSLNNYEQYF,TGTGCCAGCAGTTTGAATAACTACGAGCAGTACTTC
12,TRBJ2-1,NA,many,TRBV20-1,CSGIPSYNEQFF,TGCAGTGGGATTCCCTCCTACAATGAGCAGTTCTTC
15,TRBJ1-1,TRBD1,many,TRBV5-1,CASSLRTGGDGEAFF,TGCGCCAGCAGCTTAAGGACAGGAGGTGACGGTGAAGCTTTCTTT
14,TRBJ2-7,NA,many,TRBV29-1,CSVEDWNNNYEQYF,TGCAGCGTTGAAGATTGGAACAACAACTACGAGCAGTACTTC
15,TRBJ1-6,NA,NA,TRBV7-2,CASSYTGLGGSPLHF,TGTGCCAGCAGTTATACAGGGCTCGGGGGTTCACCCCTCCACTTT
16,TRBJ2-3,TRBD2,many,TRBV7-6,CASSWETSGGADTQYF,TGTGCCAGCAGCTGGGAGACTAGCGGGGGGGCAGATACGCAGTATTTT
15,TRBJ1-6,NA,NA,TRBV28,CASCALSSYNSPLHF,TGTGCCAGCTGTGCGCTAAGCTCCTATAATTCACCCCTCCACTTT
14,TRBJ1-4,NA,many,TRBV5-6,CASSPGGMEEKLFF,TGTGCCAGCAGTCCCGGCGGGATGGAGGAAAAACTGTTTTTT
16,TRBJ2-3,NA,many,TRBV7-4,CASSWDRSPSTDTQYF,TGTGCCAGCAGCTGGGATAGGTCCCCTAGCACAGATACGCAGTATTTT
12,TRBJ2-2,NA,many,TRBV3-1,CASSQPTGELFF,TGTGCCAGCAGCCAACCCACCGGGGAGCTGTTTTTT
14,TRBJ2-1,TRBD2,NA,TRBV10-3,CAISLGGSMNEQFF,TGTGCCATCAGTCTGGGCGGGAGTATGAATGAGCAGTTCTTC
13,TRBJ2-3,TRBD2,NA,TRBV11-2,CASRRGGTDTQYF,TGTGCCAGCAGGCGGGGGGGCACAGATACGCAGTATTTT
14,TRBJ1-2,NA,few,TRBV12-3/TRBV12-4,CASRRVGGNYGYTF,TGTGCCAGCAGGCGGGTGGGAGGCAACTATGGCTACACCTTC
15,TRBJ2-7,NA,few,TRBV7-2,CASSLEVRASYEQYF,TGTGCCAGCAGCTTAGAAGTCAGGGCCTCCTACGAGCAGTACTTC
15,TRBJ2-1,NA,many,TRBV4-3,CASSPESPRTNEQFF,TGCGCCAGCAGCCCAGAGTCCCCTAGGACCAATGAGCAGTTCTTC